The 9 T cell receptor beta chains in this list originate from one sample, sequenced in a study of T cell repertoires in ileal Crohn's disease. Clones were read by immunoSEQ multiplex PCR, and TCRdb kept only the in-frame ones, dropping some. This table holds 12,000 to 15,000 clones, around nine tenths found once. The specimen was ileal tissue. The receptor source for this set is an adult with Crohn's disease.

This chain joins TRBV2 and TRBJ1-4; TRBD1 is a possible D gene (5 bases). The CDR3 has 16 residues. The V end lost 6 bases, the J end lost 0 bases, and 14 bases lay between the germline ends. CDR1 SNHLY and CDR2 FYNNEI come from the germline V gene. The CDR3 loop is CASSYDRSATNEKLFF. The CDR3 DNA follows: TGTGCCAGCAGCTACGACAGATCAGCAACTAATGAAAAACTGTTTTTT.

The chain carries TRBV7-7 and TRBJ2-3, with 10 positions matching TRBD2. This CDR3 region has 17 residues. J was trimmed by 5 bases and V by 4 bases; bases with no gene match: 12. The germline CDR1 and CDR2 sequences are SSHAT and FNYEAQ (reference sequence). As DNA, the CDR3 is TGTGCCAGCAGCTCTCGACTAGCGGGCCCAGGGGGAGATACGCAGTATTTT. Amino acid sequence: CASSSRLAGPGGDTQYF.

This rearrangement joins TRBV4-2 to TRBJ1-1; the D gene is possibly TRBD1 (6 bases). Germline CDR1 is LGHNA and CDR2 is YNFKEQ. CDR3 size: 14 residues. Trimming took off 3 bases at V and 1 base at J, with 9 bases between the two ends. The CDR3 sequence: CASSQMDRNTEAFF. CDR3 sequence (DNA): TGTGCCAGCAGCCAGATGGACAGGAACACTGAAGCTTTCTTT.

The genes are TRBV27 and TRBJ1-3; 7 bases are shared with TRBD1. The germline V gene encodes CDR1 MNHEY and CDR2 SMNVEV (reference sequence). The CDR3 runs 14 residues. The V segment lost 2 bases and the J segment 8 bases; nucleotides outside the gene matches: 6. CDR3 in DNA: TGTGCCAGCAGTTTAAGGGACAGCAGTGACACCATATATTTT. It encodes CASSLRDSSDTIYF.

The genes are TRBV29-1 and TRBJ2-6; no clear D. Germline CDR1 reads SQVTM; CDR2 reads ANQGSEA. V gave up 4 bases and J gave up 0 bases, with 4 bases separating them. The CDR3 is made up of 13 amino acids. The CDR3 DNA reads as TGCAGCGTTGGTAACTCTGGGGCCAACGTCCTGACTTTC. Translation gives CSVGNSGANVLTF.

The CDR3 sequence: CASSFGGEVETQYF. Here the CDR3 DNA reads TGTGCCAGCAGCTTCGGCGGGGAGGTAGAGACCCAGTACTTC. The rearrangement joins TRBV7-9 to TRBJ2-5, with D possibly matching TRBD2 (6 bases). The CDR3 extends over 14 amino acids. Looked up from germline, CDR1 is SEHNR and CDR2 is FQNEAQ (reference sequence). V lost 3 bases and J lost 4, with 12 bases in between.

V and J are TRBV6-1 and TRBJ1-2; 7 nucleotides align to TRBD1. CDR1 is MNHNS, CDR2 SASEGT, per germline. V shed 3 bases, J shed 2 bases, and the junction held 6 bases outside the gene matches. The CDR3 runs to 15 residues. CDR3 protein: CASSDPGQANYGYTF. The CDR3 coding sequence is TGTGCCAGCAGTGACCCAGGACAGGCGAACTATGGCTACACCTTC.

V gene TRBV5-4 combines with J gene TRBJ2-5; 7 bases map to TRBD1. Germline loops: CDR1 SGHNT, CDR2 YYREEE (reference sequence). V lost 0 bases and J lost 2; bases outside the gene matches: 4. The CDR3 is 15 residues long. CDR3 residues: CASSLEGGLQETQYF. Written as DNA, the CDR3 is TGTGCCAGCAGCTTGGAAGGGGGCCTACAAGAGACCCAGTACTTC.

CDR3 protein: CSVALSGGGETQYF. The CDR3 nucleotides read TGCAGCGTTGCACTTTCCGGGGGAGGTGAGACCCAGTACTTC. The chain has TRBV29-1 and TRBJ2-5; D may be TRBD2 (6 bases). Germline-derived CDR1 and CDR2 are SQVTM and ANQGSEA. This CDR3 has 14 residues. Trimming stripped 4 bases from V and 5 bases from J, with 17 bases between.